Listed below are T cell receptor beta chains from one sample, sequenced in a study of circulating and synovial CD4+ cells in juvenile arthritis. Sequencing was performed with immunoSEQ multiplex PCR; in TCRdb, only in-frame clones are kept and a portion is missing. The table lists 35,000 or so clones, 90% to 95% of them singletons. The specimen sequenced was CD4+ T cells from blood. These TCRs come from a human donor with juvenile idiopathic arthritis. CDR3s include the opening cysteine and the closing phenylalanine or tryptophan. D genes are given only for firm matches. Clone size is not always given. Where it is, it says once, few, many or a class for expanded clones.

cdr3_aa | cdr3_nt | j_call | clone_size | v_call | d_call
CASSERRGLTDTQYF | TGTGCCAGCAGTGAAAGGCGGGGGCTCACAGATACGCAGTATTTT | TRBJ2-3 | - | TRBV6-1 | -
CASRRSGNTIYF | TGTGCCAGCAGGAGATCTGGAAACACCATATATTTT | TRBJ1-3 | - | TRBV28 | -
CASSDPGQGEYF | TGTGCCAGCAGTGACCCCGGACAGGGGGAGTACTTC | TRBJ2-5 | - | TRBV2 | TRBD1
CASSNRFNQGTHEQYF | TGCGCCAGCAGCAATCGATTCAACCAGGGTACCCACGAGCAGTACTTC | TRBJ2-7 | - | TRBV4-1 | -
CASRPGHNYGYTF | TGTGCCAGCAGACCGGGACATAACTATGGCTACACCTTC | TRBJ1-2 | - | TRBV6-5 | -
CASNQKPRQVNPEAFF | TGTGCCAGCAACCAAAAACCCCGGCAGGTCAACCCTGAAGCTTTCTTT | TRBJ1-1 | - | TRBV6-6 | -
CASSAPGQGFSTEAFF | TGTGCCAGCAGTGCTCCCGGACAGGGGTTCAGCACTGAAGCTTTCTTT | TRBJ1-1 | - | TRBV28 | TRBD1
CASSLGRVSTDTQYF | TGTGCCAGCAGCTTGGGCAGGGTCTCCACAGATACGCAGTATTTT | TRBJ2-3 | - | TRBV5-4 | -
CASSGSGGYEQFF | TGTGCCAGTAGTGGGTCAGGGGGCTACGAGCAGTTCTTC | TRBJ2-1 | - | TRBV19 | TRBD1
CASSLGTGGWYEQYF | TGTGCCAGCAGCTTAGGAACAGGTGGATGGTACGAGCAGTACTTC | TRBJ2-7 | once | TRBV7-9 | -
CAIREGGTEAFF | TGTGCCATACGAGAGGGAGGCACTGAAGCTTTCTTT | TRBJ1-1 | - | TRBV28 | -
CASSLRTGKDTQYF | TGCGCCAGCAGCTTACGGACAGGGAAGGATACGCAGTATTTT | TRBJ2-3 | - | TRBV5-1 | TRBD1
CASGTTAGRRTQYF | TGTGCCAGCGGGACGACAGCGGGGAGGAGGACGCAGTATTTT | TRBJ2-3 | - | TRBV14 | TRBD2
CASRPGQGIQPQHF | TGTGCCAGCAGACCGGGACAGGGAATTCAGCCCCAGCATTTT | TRBJ1-5 | - | TRBV6-5 | TRBD1
CSASPPGQQYF | TGCAGTGCTTCGCCCCCGGGACAGCAGTACTTC | TRBJ2-4 | - | TRBV20-1 | TRBD1
CASSMTGSSYEQYF | TGTGCCAGCAGCATGACAGGGAGCTCCTACGAGCAGTACTTC | TRBJ2-7 | - | TRBV7-8 | TRBD1
CASSPLPAGTGGRWGQPQHF | TGTGCCAGCAGTCCCTTACCCGCCGGGACAGGGGGTAGATGGGGTCAGCCCCAGCATTTT | TRBJ1-5 | - | TRBV28 | TRBD1
CASSEGQDLTEAFF | TGTGCCAGCAGTGAGGGACAGGACCTCACTGAAGCTTTCTTT | TRBJ1-1 | - | TRBV28 | TRBD1
CASSPDRSTEAFF | TGCGCCAGCAGTCCGGACAGGTCCACTGAAGCTTTCTTT | TRBJ1-1 | - | TRBV23-1 | TRBD1
CASSEYEGVNGYTF | TGTGCCAGCAGTGAATACGAAGGGGTTAATGGCTACACCTTC | TRBJ1-2 | once | TRBV25-1 | -
CASSPGLAGGNEQFF | TGTGCCAGCAGTCCTGGTCTAGCGGGAGGTAATGAGCAGTTCTTC | TRBJ2-1 | - | TRBV9 | TRBD2
CASSDVRTAAGPQHF | TGCGCCAGCAGTGATGTTCGGACGGCAGCGGGGCCCCAGCATTTT | TRBJ1-5 | - | TRBV10-2 | -
CASSLGPGIGETQYF | TGTGCCAGCAGCTTAGGGCCGGGTATCGGAGAGACCCAGTACTTC | TRBJ2-5 | - | TRBV7-6 | -
CATSRVRTSDEQFF | TGTGCCACCAGCAGAGTCCGGACTAGCGATGAGCAGTTCTTC | TRBJ2-1 | - | TRBV15 | TRBD2
CASSLGQGPFYGYTF | TGTGCCAGCAGCTTAGGACAGGGGCCTTTCTATGGCTACACCTTC | TRBJ1-2 | - | TRBV7-6 | TRBD1
CASSLVPGTGFYGYTF | TGTGCCAGCAGCTTAGTACCCGGGACAGGATTCTATGGCTACACCTTC | TRBJ1-2 | - | TRBV7-2 | TRBD1
CASRPVDIRGEAFF | TGTGCCAGCAGACCCGTTGACATCCGCGGGGAAGCTTTCTTT | TRBJ1-1 | - | TRBV6-5 | -
CATVPLAGGPSNEQFF | TGTGCCACCGTCCCACTAGCGGGAGGGCCCTCCAATGAGCAGTTCTTC | TRBJ2-1 | - | TRBV10-3 | TRBD2
CASSSPRDRDYEQYF | TGTGCCAGCAGCTCTCCCCGGGACAGGGACTACGAGCAGTACTTC | TRBJ2-7 | - | TRBV28 | TRBD1
CASRLGHSPLHF | TGTGCCAGCAGGCTGGGCCATTCACCCCTCCACTTT | TRBJ1-6 | - | TRBV2 | -
CASSQGTAPEKLFF | TGTGCCAGCAGCCAGGGAACGGCTCCTGAAAAACTGTTTTTT | TRBJ1-4 | - | TRBV7-2 | -
CASSQDRAGEITGELFF | TGTGCCAGCAGCCAAGATAGGGCGGGGGAGATCACCGGGGAGCTGTTTTTT | TRBJ2-2 | - | TRBV4-2 | TRBD2
CASSLGAGALYSPLHF | TGTGCCAGCAGCTTAGGAGCAGGGGCCCTTTACTCACCCCTCCACTTT | TRBJ1-6 | - | TRBV13 | -
CASGLNRADTQYF | TGTGCCAGCGGCCTCAATCGGGCAGATACGCAGTATTTT | TRBJ2-3 | - | TRBV5-4 | -
CAIRTGTSTDTQYF | TGTGCCATCAGGACAGGGACTAGCACAGATACGCAGTATTTT | TRBJ2-3 | - | TRBV10-3 | -
CASSIGDSNEKLFF | TGTGCCAGTAGTATAGGAGACAGCAATGAAAAACTGTTTTTT | TRBJ1-4 | - | TRBV19 | -
CASSMPRGLNTEAFF | TGTGCCAGTAGTATGCCAAGGGGTCTGAACACTGAAGCTTTCTTT | TRBJ1-1 | - | TRBV19 | -
CASSVVRGGEAFF | TGTGCCAGCAGCGTAGTCAGAGGGGGTGAAGCTTTCTTT | TRBJ1-1 | - | TRBV9 | -
CASSLGLAGEQFF | TGTGCCAGCAGCTTAGGCCTAGCTGGGGAGCAGTTCTTC | TRBJ2-1 | - | TRBV7-2 | -
CASSGGQREPQHF | TGTGCCAGCAGTGGTGGCCAGCGGGAGCCCCAGCATTTT | TRBJ1-5 | - | TRBV2 | -
CASSLSGNQPQHF | TGTGCCAGCAGCTTATCGGGAAATCAGCCCCAGCATTTT | TRBJ1-5 | - | TRBV7-9 | -
CASSLGYVSSSGNTIYF | TGTGCCAGCAGCTTAGGATACGTTAGTAGCTCTGGAAACACCATATATTTT | TRBJ1-3 | - | TRBV7-2 | -
CASSLDAGANSDSVQYF | TGCGCCAGCAGCTTGGACGCGGGGGCCAACAGTGACAGTGTGCAGTACTTC | TRBJ2-7 | - | TRBV5-1 | -
CASARTPSSGNTIYF | TGTGCCAGCGCCCGGACACCTAGCTCTGGAAACACCATATATTTT | TRBJ1-3 | - | TRBV6-1 | -
CASSWPVYPGYEQYF | TGTGCCAGCAGTTGGCCCGTTTATCCGGGCTACGAGCAGTACTTC | TRBJ2-7 | - | TRBV6-5 | -
CASSAGQVSTDTQYF | TGTGCCAGCAGCGCGGGACAGGTCAGCACAGATACGCAGTATTTT | TRBJ2-3 | - | TRBV7-9 | TRBD1
CASRGSLAGTYEQYF | TGTGCCAGCAGGGGTTCACTAGCGGGGACCTACGAGCAGTACTTC | TRBJ2-7 | - | TRBV28 | TRBD2
CASSLESRRSGTQYF | TGTGCCAGCAGCTTAGAGAGTAGGCGCTCAGGAACCCAGTACTTC | TRBJ2-5 | - | TRBV7-2 | -
CASSATLGGEDTEAFF | TGTGCCAGCAGCGCGACGTTGGGGGGGGAGGACACTGAAGCTTTCTTT | TRBJ1-1 | - | TRBV9 | -
CASSFSDTVRGGYTF | TGTGCCAGCAGCTTTTCCGACACGGTCCGTGGAGGCTACACCTTC | TRBJ1-2 | - | TRBV7-2 | -
CASSQRLAGGGEQFF | TGTGCCAGCAGCCAAAGACTAGCGGGAGGTGGTGAGCAGTTCTTC | TRBJ2-1 | - | TRBV28 | TRBD2
CATQAHGEVAYGYTF | TGTGCCACCCAGGCGCACGGGGAGGTAGCCTATGGCTACACCTTC | TRBJ1-2 | - | TRBV10-3 | -
CASSLPGTPNTGELFF | TGTGCCAGCAGCCTACCCGGGACTCCGAACACCGGGGAGCTGTTTTTT | TRBJ2-2 | - | TRBV7-8 | -
CASSRLAGDTYEQYF | TGTGCCAGCAGTCGACTAGCGGGTGACACCTACGAGCAGTACTTC | TRBJ2-7 | once | TRBV27 | TRBD2
CASSNRVNSYEQYF | TGTGCCAGCAGCAACAGGGTTAACTCCTACGAGCAGTACTTC | TRBJ2-7 | - | TRBV6-5 | -